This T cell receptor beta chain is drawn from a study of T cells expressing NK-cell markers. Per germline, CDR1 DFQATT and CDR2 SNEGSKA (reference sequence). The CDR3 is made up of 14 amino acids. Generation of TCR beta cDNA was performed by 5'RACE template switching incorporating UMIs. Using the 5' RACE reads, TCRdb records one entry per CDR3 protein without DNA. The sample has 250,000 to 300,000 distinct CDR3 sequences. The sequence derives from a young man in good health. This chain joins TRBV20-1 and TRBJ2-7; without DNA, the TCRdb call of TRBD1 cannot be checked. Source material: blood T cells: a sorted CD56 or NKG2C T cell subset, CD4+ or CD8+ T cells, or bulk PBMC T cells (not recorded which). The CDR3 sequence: CSAAARQGPYEQYF.